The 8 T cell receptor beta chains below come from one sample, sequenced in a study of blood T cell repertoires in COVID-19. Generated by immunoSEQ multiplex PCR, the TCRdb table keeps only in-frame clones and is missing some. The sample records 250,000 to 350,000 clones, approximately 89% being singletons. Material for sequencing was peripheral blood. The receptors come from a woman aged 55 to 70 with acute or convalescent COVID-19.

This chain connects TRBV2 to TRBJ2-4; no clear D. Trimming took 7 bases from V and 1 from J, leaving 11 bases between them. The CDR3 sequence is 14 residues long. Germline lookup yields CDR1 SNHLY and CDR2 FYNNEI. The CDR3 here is CASILGEAKNIQYF. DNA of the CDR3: TGTGCCAGCATACTTGGTGAGGCCAAAAACATTCAGTACTTC.

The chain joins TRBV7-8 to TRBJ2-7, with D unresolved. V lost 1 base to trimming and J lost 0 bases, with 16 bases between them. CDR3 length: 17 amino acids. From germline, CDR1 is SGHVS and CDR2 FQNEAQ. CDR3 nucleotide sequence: TGTGCCAGCAGCTTAGTAATCGTGGCAAGGAGCTCCTACGAGCAGTACTTC. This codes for CASSLVIVARSSYEQYF.

This CDR3 reads CASSPDVTRTGRSPLHF. The CDR3 bases are TGTGCCAGCAGCCCAGACGTGACCCGAACGGGAAGGTCACCCCTCCACTTT. The genes are TRBV7-8 and TRBJ1-6; D remains ambiguous. Trimming shortened V by 5 bases and J by 10 bases, and 24 bases separated the two germline ends. Germline-derived CDR1 and CDR2 are SGHVS and FQNEAQ. CDR3 size: 17 residues.

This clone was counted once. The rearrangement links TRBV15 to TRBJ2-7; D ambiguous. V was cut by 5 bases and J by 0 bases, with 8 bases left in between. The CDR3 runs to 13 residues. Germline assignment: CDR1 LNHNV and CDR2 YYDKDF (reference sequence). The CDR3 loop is CATSSVSSYEQYF. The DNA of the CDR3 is TGTGCCACCAGCTCGGTGAGCTCCTACGAGCAGTACTTC.

This chain's CDR3 is CASTEAGNTIYF. DNA for the CDR3: TGTGCCAGCACCGAGGCCGGAAACACCATATATTTT. V gene TRBV28 combines with J gene TRBJ1-3; no definite D call. Germline CDR1 is MDHEN and CDR2 is SYDVKM. The CDR3 totals 12 residues. With 7 bases removed from V and 4 bases from J, the gap between germline ends came to 8 bases. Looking up the rest from reference TRBV28 and TRBJ1-3 gives the full variable domain: DVKVTQSSRYLVKRTGEKVFLECVQDMDHENMFWYRQDPGLGLRLIYFSYDVKMKEKGDIPEGYSVSREKKERFSLILESASTNQTSMYLCASTEAGNTIYFGEGSWLTVV.

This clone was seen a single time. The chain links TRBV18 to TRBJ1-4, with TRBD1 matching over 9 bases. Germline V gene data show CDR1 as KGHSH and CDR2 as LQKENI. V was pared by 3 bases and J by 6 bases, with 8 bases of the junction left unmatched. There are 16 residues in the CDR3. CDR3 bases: TGTGCCAGCTCACCGGGCACAGGGGGCGGAGATGAAAAACTGTTTTTT. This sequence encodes CASSPGTGGGDEKLFF.

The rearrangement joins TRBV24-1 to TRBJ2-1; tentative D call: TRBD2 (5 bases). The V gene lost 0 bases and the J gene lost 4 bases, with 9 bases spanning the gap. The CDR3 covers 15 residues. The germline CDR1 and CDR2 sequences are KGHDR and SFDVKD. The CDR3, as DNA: TGTGCCACCAGTGATTTGGGTCGGGGATACAATGAGCAGTTCTTC. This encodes CATSDLGRGYNEQFF.

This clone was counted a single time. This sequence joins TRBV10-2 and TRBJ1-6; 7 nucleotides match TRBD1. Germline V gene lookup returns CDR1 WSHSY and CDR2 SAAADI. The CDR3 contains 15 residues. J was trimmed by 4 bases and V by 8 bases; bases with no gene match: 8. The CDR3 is CASGTGAYYNSPLHF. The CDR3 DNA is TGCGCCAGCGGTACAGGGGCCTATTATAATTCACCCCTCCACTTT.